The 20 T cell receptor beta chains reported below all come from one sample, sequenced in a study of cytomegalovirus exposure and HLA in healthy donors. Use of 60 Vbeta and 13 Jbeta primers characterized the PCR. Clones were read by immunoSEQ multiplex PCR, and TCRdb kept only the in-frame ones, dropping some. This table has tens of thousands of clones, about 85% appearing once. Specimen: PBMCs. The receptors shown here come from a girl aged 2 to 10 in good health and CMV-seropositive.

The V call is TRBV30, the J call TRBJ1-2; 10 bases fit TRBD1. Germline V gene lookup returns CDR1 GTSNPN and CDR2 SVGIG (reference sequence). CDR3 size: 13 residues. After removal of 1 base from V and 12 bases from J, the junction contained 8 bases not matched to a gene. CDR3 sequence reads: CAWSAGTGARNTF. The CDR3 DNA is TGTGCCTGGAGTGCCGGGACAGGGGCGAGGAACACCTTC. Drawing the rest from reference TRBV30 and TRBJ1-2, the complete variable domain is SQTIHQWPATLVQPVGSPLSLECTVEGTSNPNLYWYRQAAGRGLQLLFYSVGIGQISSEVPQNLSASRPQDRQFILSSKKLLLSDSGFYLCAWSAGTGARNTFGSGTRLTVV.

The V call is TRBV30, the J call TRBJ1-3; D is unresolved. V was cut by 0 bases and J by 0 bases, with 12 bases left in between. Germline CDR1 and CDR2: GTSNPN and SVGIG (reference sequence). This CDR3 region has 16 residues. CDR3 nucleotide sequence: TGTGCCTGGAGTGTATTGCGGGGATCCTCTGGAAACACCATATATTTT. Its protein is CAWSVLRGSSGNTIYF.

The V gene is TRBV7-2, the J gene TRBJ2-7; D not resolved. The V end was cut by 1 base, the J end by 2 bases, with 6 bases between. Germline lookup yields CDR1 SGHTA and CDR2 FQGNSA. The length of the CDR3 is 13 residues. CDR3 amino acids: CASSLGSPYEQYF. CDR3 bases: TGTGCCAGCAGCTTAGGGAGCCCCTACGAGCAGTACTTC.

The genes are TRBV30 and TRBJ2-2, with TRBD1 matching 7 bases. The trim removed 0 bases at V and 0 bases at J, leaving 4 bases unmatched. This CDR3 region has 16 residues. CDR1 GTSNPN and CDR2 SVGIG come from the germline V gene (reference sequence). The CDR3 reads CAWSVFGTANTGELFF. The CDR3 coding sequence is TGTGCCTGGAGTGTTTTTGGGACAGCGAACACCGGGGAGCTGTTTTTT.

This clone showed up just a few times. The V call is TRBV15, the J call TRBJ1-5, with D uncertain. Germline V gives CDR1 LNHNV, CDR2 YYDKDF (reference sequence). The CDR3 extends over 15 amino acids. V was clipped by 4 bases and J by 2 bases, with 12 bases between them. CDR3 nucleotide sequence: TGTGCCACCAGCATGGGCAGAACAGGCAATCAGCCCCAGCATTTT. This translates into CATSMGRTGNQPQHF.

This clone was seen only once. In DNA form, the CDR3 reads TGTGCCAGCAGTTTGCCGGGACTCCTATACGAGCAGTACTTC. This codes for CASSLPGLLYEQYF. This chain uses TRBV28 with TRBJ2-7, with D perhaps TRBD2 (6 bases). Trimming removed 3 bases at V and 4 bases at J, with 13 bases between. CDR3 size: 14 residues. Germline assignment: CDR1 MDHEN and CDR2 SYDVKM.

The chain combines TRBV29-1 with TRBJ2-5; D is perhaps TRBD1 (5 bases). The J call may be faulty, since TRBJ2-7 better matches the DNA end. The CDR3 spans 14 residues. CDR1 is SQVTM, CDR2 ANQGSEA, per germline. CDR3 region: CSVGKGSSFYEQYF. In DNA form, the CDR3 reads TGCAGCGTTGGGAAGGGGTCCTCCTTCTACGAGCAGTACTTC.

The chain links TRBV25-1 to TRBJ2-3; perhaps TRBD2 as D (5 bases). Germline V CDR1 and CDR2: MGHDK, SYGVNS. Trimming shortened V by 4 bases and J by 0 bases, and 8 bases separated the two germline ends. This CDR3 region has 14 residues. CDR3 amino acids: CASSARGSTDTQYF. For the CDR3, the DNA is TGTGCCAGCAGTGCACGGGGTAGCACAGATACGCAGTATTTT.

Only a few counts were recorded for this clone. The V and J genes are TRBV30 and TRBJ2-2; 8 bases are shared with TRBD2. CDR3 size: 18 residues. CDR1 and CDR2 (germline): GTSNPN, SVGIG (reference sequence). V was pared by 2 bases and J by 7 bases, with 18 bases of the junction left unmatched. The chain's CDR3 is CAWSMGRLAGRINGELFF. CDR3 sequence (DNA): TGTGCCTGGAGTATGGGAAGGCTAGCGGGCCGAATAAACGGGGAGCTGTTTTTT.

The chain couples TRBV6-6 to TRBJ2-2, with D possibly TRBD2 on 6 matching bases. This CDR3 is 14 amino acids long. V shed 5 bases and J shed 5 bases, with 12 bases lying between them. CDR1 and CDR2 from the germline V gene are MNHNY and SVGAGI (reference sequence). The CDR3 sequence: CASSRETGTGELFF. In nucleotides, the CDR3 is TGTGCCAGCAGTCGGGAGACTGGGACCGGGGAGCTGTTTTTT.

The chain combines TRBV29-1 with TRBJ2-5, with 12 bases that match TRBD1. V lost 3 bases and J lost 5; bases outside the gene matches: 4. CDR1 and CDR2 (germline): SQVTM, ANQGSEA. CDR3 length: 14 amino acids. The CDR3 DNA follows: TGCAGCGTTGAGAGGGACAGGGGGCAGGAGACCCAGTACTTC. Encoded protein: CSVERDRGQETQYF.

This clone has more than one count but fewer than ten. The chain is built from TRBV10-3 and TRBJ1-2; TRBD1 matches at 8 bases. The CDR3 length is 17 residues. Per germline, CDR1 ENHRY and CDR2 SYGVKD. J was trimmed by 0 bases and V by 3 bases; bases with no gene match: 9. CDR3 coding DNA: TGTGCCATCAGTGATCTGGTAGGACAGGGAGCTAACTATGGCTACACCTTC. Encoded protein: CAISDLVGQGANYGYTF.

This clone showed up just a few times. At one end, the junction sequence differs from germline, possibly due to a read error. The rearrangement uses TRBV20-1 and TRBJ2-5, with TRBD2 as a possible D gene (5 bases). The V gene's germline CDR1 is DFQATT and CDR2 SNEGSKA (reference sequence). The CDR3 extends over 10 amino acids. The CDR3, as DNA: TGTTCAGCGGCTCAAGAGACCCAGTACTTC. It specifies CSAAQETQYF.

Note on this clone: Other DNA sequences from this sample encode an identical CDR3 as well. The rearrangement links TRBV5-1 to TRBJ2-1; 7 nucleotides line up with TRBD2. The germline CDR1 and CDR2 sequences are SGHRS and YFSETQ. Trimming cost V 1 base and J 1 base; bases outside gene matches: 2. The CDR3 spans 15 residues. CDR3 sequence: CASSLWTSSYNEQFF. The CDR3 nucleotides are TGCGCCAGCAGCTTGTGGACTAGTTCCTACAATGAGCAGTTCTTC.

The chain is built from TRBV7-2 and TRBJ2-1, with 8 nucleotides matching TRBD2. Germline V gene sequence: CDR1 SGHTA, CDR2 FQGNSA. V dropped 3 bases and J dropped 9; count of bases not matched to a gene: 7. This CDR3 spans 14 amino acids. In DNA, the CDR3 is TGTGCCAGCAGCTTCAGCGGGAGTGTTAGTGAGCAGTTCTTC. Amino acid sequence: CASSFSGSVSEQFF. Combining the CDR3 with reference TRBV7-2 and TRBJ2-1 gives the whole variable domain GAGVSQSPSNKVTEKGKDVELRCDPISGHTALYWYRQSLGQGLEFLIYFQGNSAPDKSGLPSDRFSAERTGGSVSTLTIQRTQQEDSAVYLCASSFSGSVSEQFFGPGTRLTVL.

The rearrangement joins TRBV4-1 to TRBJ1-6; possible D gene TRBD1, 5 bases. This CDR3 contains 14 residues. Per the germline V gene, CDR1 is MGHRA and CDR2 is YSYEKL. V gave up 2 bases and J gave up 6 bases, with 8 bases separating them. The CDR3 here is CASSQQGINSPLHF. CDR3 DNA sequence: TGCGCCAGCAGCCAACAGGGAATTAATTCACCCCTCCACTTT.

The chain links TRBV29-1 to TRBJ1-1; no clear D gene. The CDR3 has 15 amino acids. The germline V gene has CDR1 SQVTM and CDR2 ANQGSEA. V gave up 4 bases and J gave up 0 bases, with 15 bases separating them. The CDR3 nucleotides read TGCAGCGTTGTTTTAACTCGATTGTTGAACACTGAAGCTTTCTTT. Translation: CSVVLTRLLNTEAFF. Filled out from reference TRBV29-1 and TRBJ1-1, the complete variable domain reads SAVISQKPSRDICQRGTSLTIQCQVDSQVTMMFWYRQQPGQSLTLIATANQGSEATYESGFVIDKFPISRPNLTFSTLTVSNMSPEDSSIYLCSVVLTRLLNTEAFFGQGTRLTVV.

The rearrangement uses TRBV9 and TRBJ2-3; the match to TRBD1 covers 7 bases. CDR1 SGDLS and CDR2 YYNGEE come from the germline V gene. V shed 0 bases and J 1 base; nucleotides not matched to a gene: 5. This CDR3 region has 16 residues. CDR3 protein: CASSVDGDSRTDTQYF. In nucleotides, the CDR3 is TGTGCCAGCAGCGTAGATGGGGACAGTCGCACAGATACGCAGTATTTT.

The CDR3 sequence: CASSLADRGEQYF. The CDR3 nucleotides read TGCGCCAGCAGCTTGGCCGACCGGGGCGAGCAGTACTTC. This chain connects TRBV5-1 to TRBJ2-7, with D perhaps TRBD2 (5 bases). The V gene lost 0 bases and the J gene lost 6 bases, with 10 bases spanning the gap. Germline V gene data show CDR1 as SGHRS and CDR2 as YFSETQ. The CDR3 covers 13 residues.

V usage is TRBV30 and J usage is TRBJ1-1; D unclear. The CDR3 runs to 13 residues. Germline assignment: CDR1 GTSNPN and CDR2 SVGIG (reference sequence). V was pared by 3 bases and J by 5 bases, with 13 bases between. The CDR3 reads CAWSMSGWTEAFF. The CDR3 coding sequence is TGTGCCTGGAGCATGAGTGGTTGGACTGAAGCTTTCTTT.